The rows below give T cell receptor beta chains drawn from one sample of a study of blood T cell repertoires in COVID-19. Libraries were prepared by immunoSEQ multiplex PCR; TCRdb keeps only in-frame clonotypes and omits some of them. The top ten clones hold 44% of a sample with approximately 37,000 clones, 75% to 90% of them seen once. Sample: peripheral blood. These receptors were obtained from a man aged 55 to 70 with active or convalescent COVID-19. CDR3s include the opening cysteine and the closing phenylalanine or tryptophan. The order of the fields is J gene, V gene, D gene, clone size, CDR3 protein, CDR3 DNA. A D gene is named only where the DNA matches it firmly. Only part of the rows carry a size: once, few, many, or a class if the clone is expanded.

TRBJ2-1 TRBV25-1 . . CASTAGGDRPYNEQFF TGTGCCAGCACCGCGGGGGGGGACAGGCCCTACAATGAGCAGTTCTTC
TRBJ2-3 TRBV2 TRBD2 . CAGTGTSGGDTQYF TGTGCCGGAACCGGGACTAGCGGGGGAGATACGCAGTATTTT
TRBJ1-1 TRBV6-5 . . CASILPGAGTTFF TGTGCCAGCATCCTTCCCGGGGCGGGGACGACTTTCTTT
TRBJ1-2 TRBV6-5 TRBD1 . CASSYGDRALGGYTF TGTGCCAGCAGTTACGGGGACAGGGCCCTAGGAGGCTACACCTTC
TRBJ1-2 TRBV6-2/TRBV6-3 . . CASSYRDGGPLTDYGYTF TGTGCCAGCAGTTACCGGGACGGGGGACCACTAACGGACTATGGCTACACCTTC
TRBJ1-6 TRBV6-5 . many CASTQGRVNSPLHF TGTGCCAGCACCCAGGGGCGGGTCAATTCACCCCTCCACTTT
TRBJ1-1 TRBV6-1 . . CASSEHVDSEAFF TGTGCCAGCAGTGAACACGTGGACAGTGAAGCTTTCTTT
TRBJ2-1 TRBV4-3 . . CASSQGVGRWKENEQFF TGCGCCAGCAGCCAAGGCGTGGGTCGGTGGAAGGAGAATGAGCAGTTCTTC
TRBJ2-3 TRBV27 . . CASSSWGERFTDTQYF TGTGCCAGCAGTTCTTGGGGGGAAAGATTCACAGATACGCAGTATTTT
TRBJ2-3 TRBV3-1/TRBV3-2 . . CASSTYSTDTQYF TGTGCCAGCAGCACATACAGCACAGATACGCAGTATTTT
TRBJ1-1 TRBV4-2 . . CASSQDWAKANTEAFF TGTGCCAGCAGCCAAGATTGGGCGAAGGCGAACACTGAAGCTTTCTTT
TRBJ1-5 TRBV2 TRBD1 . CASKIQGQGSNQPQHF TGTGCCAGCAAGATTCAAGGACAGGGAAGCAATCAGCCCCAGCATTTT
TRBJ1-3 TRBV28 . . CASSRVDGNTIYF TGTGCCAGCAGTCGGGTAGATGGAAACACCATATATTTT
TRBJ1-1 TRBV5-1 . . CASLSGRGDTEAFF TGCGCCAGCCTGTCCGGCCGGGGGGACACTGAAGCTTTCTTT
TRBJ2-1 TRBV15 TRBD2 . CATSRVGTSGYNEQFF TGTGCCACCAGCAGAGTTGGGACTAGCGGGTACAATGAGCAGTTCTTC
TRBJ1-2 TRBV5-1 TRBD1 . CASSAGGFYGYTF TGCGCCAGCAGCGCAGGGGGCTTCTATGGCTACACCTTC
TRBJ2-4 TRBV5-1 . . CASSFRPESRNIQYF TGCGCCAGCAGCTTCAGGCCAGAGAGCAGGAACATTCAGTACTTC
TRBJ2-4 TRBV5-4 . . CASSLGTDKAKNIQYF TGTGCCAGCAGCTTGGGGACAGACAAAGCCAAAAACATTCAGTACTTC
TRBJ2-3 TRBV5-1 TRBD2 once CASSNRAGGTDTQYF TGCGCCAGCAGCAACAGAGCGGGGGGCACAGATACGCAGTATTTT
TRBJ1-1 TRBV6-5 . few CASSYRGRGTEAFF TGTGCCAGCAGTTACAGGGGCAGGGGTACTGAAGCTTTCTTT
TRBJ2-5 TRBV5-1 . . CASSFEETQYF TGCGCCAGCAGCTTCGAGGAGACCCAGTACTTC
TRBJ1-6 TRBV6-2/TRBV6-3 . . CASSSYSGWLNSPLHF TGTGCCAGCAGTTCGTACTCCGGGTGGCTAAATTCACCCCTCCACTTT
TRBJ2-1 TRBV11-3 TRBD2 once CASSSGGRDEQFF TGTGCCAGCAGCTCGGGCGGGAGAGATGAGCAGTTCTTC
TRBJ2-6 TRBV19 TRBD2 . CASSVAGAGANVLTF TGTGCCAGTAGTGTAGCGGGAGCTGGGGCCAACGTCCTGACTTTC
TRBJ1-5 TRBV6-5 . . CASRQGLSNQPQHF TGTGCCAGCAGACAGGGTTTGAGCAATCAGCCCCAGCATTTT
TRBJ2-2 TRBV23-1 TRBD1 few CASSQSQGANTGELFF TGCGCCAGCAGTCAATCTCAGGGGGCGAACACCGGGGAGCTGTTTTTT
TRBJ2-3 TRBV29-1 TRBD2 . CSVEGTGGQYF TGCAGCGTTGAAGGGACGGGGGGGCAGTATTTT
TRBJ2-3 TRBV5-8 TRBD2 few CASSLVGGKYF TGTGCCAGCAGCTTGGTGGGAGGGAAGTATTTT
TRBJ2-3 TRBV6-1 TRBD2 . CASSATTSGRRDTQYF TGTGCCAGCAGTGCTACGACTAGCGGGAGAAGAGATACGCAGTATTTT
TRBJ2-1 TRBV10-2 TRBD1 few CASSDVGGPYNEQFF TGCGCCAGCAGTGACGTAGGGGGCCCCTACAATGAGCAGTTCTTC
TRBJ1-5 TRBV4-2 TRBD1 . CASSPEDRGPHQPQHF TGTGCCAGCAGCCCCGAGGACAGGGGGCCCCATCAGCCCCAGCATTTT
TRBJ1-2 TRBV6-5 . . CASSLVIYGYTF TGTGCCAGCAGTCTAGTTATTTATGGCTACACCTTC
TRBJ2-3 TRBV5-5 . . CASSTQFDTQYF TGTGCCAGCAGCACCCAGTTCGATACGCAGTATTTT
TRBJ2-2 TRBV19 . . CASTRPEGTGELFF TGTGCCAGTACGCGCCCCGAGGGCACCGGGGAGCTGTTTTTT
TRBJ1-5 TRBV19 . . CASSGKINQPQHF TGTGCCAGTTCCGGGAAAATCAATCAGCCCCAGCATTTT